The following is a TCR beta chain sequence with its context. CDR3 length: 12 residues. The V end lost 10 bases, the J end lost 2 bases, and 12 bases lay between the germline ends. Germline CDR1 reads MNHEY; CDR2 reads SVGAGI. This entry belongs to a study of blood T cell repertoires in COVID-19. Some clones are missing from TCRdb's copy, which holds only in-frame ones; the method was immunoSEQ multiplex PCR. The sample has approximately 210,000 clones, approximately 84% seen once. The TCR comes from a woman aged 50 to 60 with active or convalescent COVID-19. This sequence joins TRBV6-5 and TRBJ2-7; D might be TRBD1 (6 bases). The sequencing sample was made of peripheral blood. The CDR3 coding sequence is TGTGCCACCCAACAGGGTCCCTACGAGCAGTACTTC. Protein sequence: CATQQGPYEQYF.